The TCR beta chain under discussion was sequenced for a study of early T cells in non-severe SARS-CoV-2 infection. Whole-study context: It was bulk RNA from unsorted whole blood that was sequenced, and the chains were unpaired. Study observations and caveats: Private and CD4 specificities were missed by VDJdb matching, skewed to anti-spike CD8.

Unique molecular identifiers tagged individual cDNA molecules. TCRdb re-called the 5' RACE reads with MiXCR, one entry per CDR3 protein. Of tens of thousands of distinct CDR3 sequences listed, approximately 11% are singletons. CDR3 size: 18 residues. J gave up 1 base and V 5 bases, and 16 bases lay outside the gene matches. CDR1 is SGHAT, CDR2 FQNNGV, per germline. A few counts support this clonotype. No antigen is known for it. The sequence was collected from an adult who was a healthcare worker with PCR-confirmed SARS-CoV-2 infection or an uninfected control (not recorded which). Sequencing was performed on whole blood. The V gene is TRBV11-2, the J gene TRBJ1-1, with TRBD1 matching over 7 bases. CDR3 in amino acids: CASSIRPPRTGENTEAFF. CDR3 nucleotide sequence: TGTGCCAGCAGCATACGACCGCCCCGGACAGGCGAGAACACTGAAGCTTTCTTT.